This is a list of T cell receptor beta chains from one sample in a study of blood T cell repertoires in COVID-19. Assay: immunoSEQ multiplex PCR; the TCRdb copy retains only in-frame clones and omits some. The sample shows 200,000 to 250,000 clones, 83% of them seen only once. The sample was peripheral blood. The receptors shown here come from a woman aged 25 to 39 with COVID-19, enrolled during active disease. Both conserved end residues are part of each CDR3. D genes are given only for firm matches. Expanded clones are given a class, and other clones once, few, many or no size at all.

cdr3_length | clone_size | j_call | v_call | d_call | cdr3_aa | cdr3_nt
15 | once | TRBJ2-6 | TRBV30 | NA | CAWSVSASGANVLTF | TGTGCCTGGAGTGTGAGTGCCTCTGGGGCCAACGTCCTGACTTTC
15 | NA | TRBJ2-7 | TRBV7-6 | NA | CASSPVRGATLEQYF | TGTGCCAGCAGCCCAGTACGGGGGGCCACTCTCGAGCAGTACTTC
16 | NA | TRBJ2-3 | TRBV6-2/TRBV6-3 | TRBD2 | CASSYSGLGGTDTQYF | TGTGCCAGCAGTTACTCGGGACTAGGTGGCACAGATACGCAGTATTTT
16 | NA | TRBJ1-5 | TRBV7-2 | NA | CASSLRAGWDNQPQHF | TGTGCCAGCAGCTTACGGGCAGGGTGGGACAATCAGCCCCAGCATTTT
15 | NA | TRBJ2-5 | TRBV9 | NA | CASSQEWVGQETQYF | TGTGCCAGCAGTCAGGAATGGGTGGGCCAAGAGACCCAGTACTTC
17 | NA | TRBJ2-2 | TRBV11-3 | TRBD1 | CASSSSGGQGNTGELFF | TGTGCCAGCAGTTCGAGTGGTGGACAGGGGAACACCGGGGAGCTGTTTTTT
18 | NA | TRBJ2-5 | TRBV5-4 | TRBD2 | CASSPTSGGGRLGETQYF | TGTGCCAGCAGCCCTACTAGCGGGGGGGGCCGATTAGGGGAGACCCAGTACTTC
15 | few | TRBJ1-6 | TRBV5-1 | NA | CASSYGQPYNSPLHF | TGCGCCAGCAGCTACGGACAGCCATATAATTCACCCCTCCACTTT
15 | NA | TRBJ2-3 | TRBV7-9 | NA | CASSSRLESTDTQYF | TGTGCCAGCAGCTCAAGACTAGAAAGCACAGATACGCAGTATTTT
15 | NA | TRBJ1-1 | TRBV6-5 | NA | CASTSRGGSSTEAFF | TGTGCCAGCACATCACGCGGGGGCTCGAGCACTGAAGCTTTCTTT
14 | NA | TRBJ1-2 | TRBV6-4 | TRBD1 | CASSDSVHQDRETF | TGTGCCAGCAGTGACTCTGTCCATCAGGACAGGGAAACCTTC
14 | once | TRBJ1-6 | TRBV11-2 | NA | CASKQSSYNSPLHF | TGTGCCAGCAAACAGAGCTCCTATAATTCACCCCTCCACTTT